This is a list of T cell receptor beta chains from one sample in a study of regulatory T cells in long-lasting Graves disease. In TCRdb, the multiplex PCR reads were re-called with MiXCR into one record per CDR3 protein. Of 400,000 to 500,000 distinct CDR3 sequences detected, about a sixth appear once; the ten largest clones hold about 23%. These same records also appear under a second study, on T cells in Graves' hyperthyroidism and ophthalmopathy.

The material sequenced was peripheral blood mononuclear cells (PBMCs), taken at new diagnosis, from a patient treated with antithyroid drugs. The receptors were gathered from a woman in her late teens or twenties with Graves disease. The CDR3 runs from the conserved cysteine through the conserved F or W. The D gene is left open where the match is weak. The size entry is marked missing in some rows and otherwise reads once, few, many or a size class.

j_gene: TRBJ2-4
abundance: NA
d_gene: TRBD2
len: 17
v_gene: TRBV7-8
CDR3nt: TGTGCCAGCAGCTTGGTTGAGACTAGCGGGAGTAAGAACATTCAGTACTTC
CDR3aa: CASSLVETSGSKNIQYF

j_gene: TRBJ2-3
abundance: few
d_gene: TRBD2
len: 15
v_gene: TRBV27
CDR3nt: TGTGCCAGCAGAACCACGGGAGGGGGAACAGATACGCAGTATTTT
CDR3aa: CASRTTGGGTDTQYF

j_gene: TRBJ2-3
abundance: many
d_gene: TRBD2
len: 15
v_gene: TRBV7-2
CDR3nt: TGTGCCAGCAGCATCTCCGGGACTAACACAGATACGCAGTATTTT
CDR3aa: CASSISGTNTDTQYF

j_gene: TRBJ2-1
abundance: NA
d_gene: TRBD2
len: 13
v_gene: TRBV2
CDR3nt: TGTGCCAGCAGGCTAGCGGGTAACAATGAGCAGTTCTTC
CDR3aa: CASRLAGNNEQFF

j_gene: TRBJ2-3
abundance: few
d_gene: NA
len: 15
v_gene: TRBV15
CDR3nt: TGTGCCACCAGCAGAGTTGGGACAAGCACAGATACGCAGTATTTT
CDR3aa: CATSRVGTSTDTQYF

j_gene: TRBJ1-1
abundance: NA
d_gene: NA
len: 17
v_gene: TRBV28
CDR3nt: TGTGCCAGCAGTTTATACGGTCACGAGGGAATCGGAACTGAAGCTTTCTTT
CDR3aa: CASSLYGHEGIGTEAFF

j_gene: TRBJ1-2
abundance: NA
d_gene: NA
len: 14
v_gene: TRBV6-1
CDR3nt: TGTGCCAGCACTACCCCCCCTGAAAACTATGGCTACACCTTC
CDR3aa: CASTTPPENYGYTF

j_gene: TRBJ2-7
abundance: many
d_gene: NA
len: 11
v_gene: TRBV28
CDR3nt: TGTGCCAGCAGTACCTACGACGAGCAGTACTTC
CDR3aa: CASSTYDEQYF

j_gene: TRBJ2-7
abundance: few
d_gene: TRBD1
len: 13
v_gene: TRBV3-1
CDR3nt: TGTGCCAGCAGCCGGGACAGGGCGGGGGAGCGGTACTTC
CDR3aa: CASSRDRAGERYF

j_gene: TRBJ2-7
abundance: NA
d_gene: TRBD1
len: 14
v_gene: TRBV30
CDR3nt: TGTGCCTGCCACCGGGACAGGAGCTCCTACGAGCAGTACTTC
CDR3aa: CACHRDRSSYEQYF

j_gene: TRBJ2-7
abundance: many
d_gene: NA
len: 13
v_gene: TRBV28
CDR3nt: TGTGCCATCGGCGGGGGCCGGTCGTACGAGCAGTACTTC
CDR3aa: CAIGGGRSYEQYF

j_gene: TRBJ2-1
abundance: NA
d_gene: NA
len: 16
v_gene: TRBV6-2/TRBV6-3
CDR3nt: TGTGCCAGCAGTACCGACTGGACGAGGTCCTACAATGAGCAGTTCTTC
CDR3aa: CASSTDWTRSYNEQFF

j_gene: TRBJ1-4
abundance: few
d_gene: NA
len: 15
v_gene: TRBV5-1
CDR3nt: TGTGCCAGCAGCTTGGATGGGACGGCAAATGAAAAACTGTTTTTT
CDR3aa: CASSLDGTANEKLFF

j_gene: TRBJ1-1
abundance: NA
d_gene: TRBD1
len: 17
v_gene: TRBV2
CDR3nt: TGTGCCAGCAGGTCGAGACAGGGTGGATTAAGATGGACTGAAGCTTTCTTT
CDR3aa: CASRSRQGGLRWTEAFF

j_gene: TRBJ1-2
abundance: NA
d_gene: NA
len: 12
v_gene: TRBV29-1
CDR3nt: TGCAGCGTTGAGAGTAACGAGTATGGCTACACCTTC
CDR3aa: CSVESNEYGYTF

j_gene: TRBJ1-6
abundance: NA
d_gene: NA
len: 16
v_gene: TRBV6-1
CDR3nt: TGTGCCAGCACCACTCAGGGACGGTCCTATAATTCACCCCTCCACTTT
CDR3aa: CASTTQGRSYNSPLHF

j_gene: TRBJ2-1
abundance: many
d_gene: TRBD2
len: 15
v_gene: TRBV6-2/TRBV6-3
CDR3nt: TGTGCCAGCAAGGCTAGCGGCCGCTCCTACAATGAGCAGTTCTTC
CDR3aa: CASKASGRSYNEQFF

j_gene: TRBJ2-3
abundance: NA
d_gene: TRBD2
len: 17
v_gene: TRBV7-7
CDR3nt: TGTGCTAGCAGCTTAACTAGCGGGAGGGCCGGGATAGATACGCAGTATTTT
CDR3aa: CASSLTSGRAGIDTQYF

j_gene: TRBJ2-7
abundance: many
d_gene: NA
len: 14
v_gene: TRBV7-2
CDR3nt: TGTGCCAGCAGCTTAGATGCGGCAAACAACGAGCAGTACTTC
CDR3aa: CASSLDAANNEQYF

j_gene: TRBJ2-1
abundance: NA
d_gene: TRBD2
len: 15
v_gene: TRBV5-1
CDR3nt: TGCGCCAGCAGCTTGGGTCCGACTAGCGGGAAGGTTCAGTTCTTC
CDR3aa: CASSLGPTSGKVQFF

j_gene: TRBJ2-2
abundance: many
d_gene: NA
len: 16
v_gene: TRBV6-1
CDR3nt: TGTGCCAGCAGTCCCGGTTTGGGGGTCTACACCGGGGAGCTGTTTTTT
CDR3aa: CASSPGLGVYTGELFF

j_gene: TRBJ2-7
abundance: many
d_gene: NA
len: 13
v_gene: TRBV7-9
CDR3nt: TGTGCCAGCAGCTTTGGGGACGGCTACGAGCAGTACTTC
CDR3aa: CASSFGDGYEQYF

j_gene: TRBJ2-2
abundance: NA
d_gene: NA
len: 14
v_gene: TRBV29-1
CDR3nt: TGCAGCGTGTCGGGGCAGGGCTTCACCGGGGAGCTGTTTTTT
CDR3aa: CSVSGQGFTGELFF

j_gene: TRBJ2-1
abundance: NA
d_gene: TRBD2
len: 16
v_gene: TRBV7-8
CDR3nt: TGTGCCAGCAGCCCCGGGGACTATCCCCCTTGGAATGAGCAGTTCTTC
CDR3aa: CASSPGDYPPWNEQFF

j_gene: TRBJ2-5
abundance: few
d_gene: NA
len: 13
v_gene: TRBV29-1
CDR3nt: TGCAGCGCTCCGGACAGAGGTCGGGAGACCCAGTACTTC
CDR3aa: CSAPDRGRETQYF

j_gene: TRBJ2-7
abundance: many
d_gene: NA
len: 13
v_gene: TRBV6-2/TRBV6-3
CDR3nt: TGTGCCAGCAGGCCGGACGTTAGCTACGAGCAGTACTTC
CDR3aa: CASRPDVSYEQYF

j_gene: TRBJ2-3
abundance: many
d_gene: TRBD2
len: 14
v_gene: TRBV20-1
CDR3nt: TGCAGTGCTAGTATGAGGGAGGGAGCAGATACGCAGTATTTT
CDR3aa: CSASMREGADTQYF

j_gene: TRBJ1-4
abundance: few
d_gene: TRBD1
len: 16
v_gene: TRBV19
CDR3nt: TGTGCCAGTAGTATGCCCGGGACAGCTCTTAATGAAAAACTGTTTTTT
CDR3aa: CASSMPGTALNEKLFF

j_gene: TRBJ2-7
abundance: many
d_gene: TRBD1
len: 15
v_gene: TRBV12-3/TRBV12-4
CDR3nt: TGTGCCAGCAGTCTCGTACAGGGGTCTAAATACGAGCAGTACTTC
CDR3aa: CASSLVQGSKYEQYF

j_gene: TRBJ1-5
abundance: NA
d_gene: TRBD1
len: 16
v_gene: TRBV18
CDR3nt: TGTGCCAGCTCGCCAAAGACAGGGAACAGCAATCAGCCCCAGCATTTT
CDR3aa: CASSPKTGNSNQPQHF

j_gene: TRBJ1-4
abundance: NA
d_gene: NA
len: 12
v_gene: TRBV20-1
CDR3nt: TGCAGTATTGGACGGAAAAATGAAAAACTGTTTTTT
CDR3aa: CSIGRKNEKLFF

j_gene: TRBJ2-5
abundance: few
d_gene: NA
len: 13
v_gene: TRBV13
CDR3nt: TGTGCCAGCAGCACGACCCGAGGCGAGACCCAGTACTTC
CDR3aa: CASSTTRGETQYF

j_gene: TRBJ2-3
abundance: many
d_gene: TRBD1
len: 14
v_gene: TRBV7-9
CDR3nt: TGTGCCAGCAGAACGACAGGGGGCACAGATACGCAGTATTTT
CDR3aa: CASRTTGGTDTQYF

j_gene: TRBJ2-7
abundance: NA
d_gene: NA
len: 18
v_gene: TRBV20-1
CDR3nt: TGCAGTGCTAGAGATTTGTCGGGACTGGCGAAAAGCTCCTACGAGCAGTACTTC
CDR3aa: CSARDLSGLAKSSYEQYF

j_gene: TRBJ2-6
abundance: few
d_gene: NA
len: 18
v_gene: TRBV4-2
CDR3nt: TGTGCCAGCAGCCAAGATCCCGGACAGAGCTCTGGGGCCAACGTCCTGACTTTC
CDR3aa: CASSQDPGQSSGANVLTF

j_gene: TRBJ1-2
abundance: NA
d_gene: NA
len: 17
v_gene: TRBV5-6
CDR3nt: TGTGCCAGCAGCCGACAACGAACTACAGGGATCGGCTTCGGCTACACCTTC
CDR3aa: CASSRQRTTGIGFGYTF

j_gene: TRBJ2-1
abundance: many
d_gene: TRBD2
len: 19
v_gene: TRBV30
CDR3nt: TGTGCCTGGAGTGGCACTAGCGGGAAGAGTATTATATCCTACAATGAGCAGTTCTTC
CDR3aa: CAWSGTSGKSIISYNEQFF

j_gene: TRBJ2-3
abundance: many
d_gene: NA
len: 16
v_gene: TRBV28
CDR3nt: TGTGCCAGCAGTCCCTGGCGGGGCGCTAGCACAGATACGCAGTATTTT
CDR3aa: CASSPWRGASTDTQYF

j_gene: TRBJ2-1
abundance: NA
d_gene: TRBD2
len: 13
v_gene: TRBV29-1
CDR3nt: TGCAGCGGGACTAGCGGGAGTGTAGATGAGCAGTTCTTC
CDR3aa: CSGTSGSVDEQFF

j_gene: TRBJ2-3
abundance: few
d_gene: TRBD1
len: 17
v_gene: TRBV14
CDR3nt: TGTGCCAGCAGCCCCCGGACAGGGCTGGGATTCACAGATACGCAGTATTTT
CDR3aa: CASSPRTGLGFTDTQYF

j_gene: TRBJ1-1
abundance: many
d_gene: TRBD1
len: 15
v_gene: TRBV3-1
CDR3nt: TGTGCCAGCAGCCACTACAGGGGACCGAACACTGAAGCTTTCTTT
CDR3aa: CASSHYRGPNTEAFF

j_gene: TRBJ2-1
abundance: NA
d_gene: TRBD2
len: 14
v_gene: TRBV20-1
CDR3nt: TGCAGTGCAGAACTAGCGGGAGGGTGCAATGAGCAGTTCTTC
CDR3aa: CSAELAGGCNEQFF

j_gene: TRBJ2-7
abundance: many
d_gene: NA
len: 12
v_gene: TRBV6-1
CDR3nt: TGTGCCAGCACCTTTTTGCCCTACGAGCAGTACTTC
CDR3aa: CASTFLPYEQYF

j_gene: TRBJ2-1
abundance: many
d_gene: TRBD2
len: 16
v_gene: TRBV7-9
CDR3nt: TGTGCCAGCAGCTTAGTGTTAGCGGGAGCCTACAATGAGCAGTTCTTC
CDR3aa: CASSLVLAGAYNEQFF

j_gene: TRBJ2-1
abundance: NA
d_gene: TRBD2
len: 15
v_gene: TRBV29-1
CDR3nt: TGCAGCGTGCCGGGACTAGCGGGAGGGAAGAATGAGCAGTTCTTC
CDR3aa: CSVPGLAGGKNEQFF

j_gene: TRBJ1-2
abundance: NA
d_gene: NA
len: 15
v_gene: TRBV19
CDR3nt: TGTGCCAGTAGAAAAAAACTGGACGTCCCCTATGGCTACACCTTC
CDR3aa: CASRKKLDVPYGYTF

j_gene: TRBJ2-4
abundance: NA
d_gene: NA
len: 14
v_gene: TRBV6-2/TRBV6-3
CDR3nt: TGTGCCAGCAGTGAAGGGGTAGCCAAAAACATTCAGTACTTC
CDR3aa: CASSEGVAKNIQYF

j_gene: TRBJ2-3
abundance: many
d_gene: NA
len: 16
v_gene: TRBV5-5
CDR3nt: TGTGCCAGCAGCTTCTATCGCGGAGGGGGAGCAGATACGCAGTATTTT
CDR3aa: CASSFYRGGGADTQYF